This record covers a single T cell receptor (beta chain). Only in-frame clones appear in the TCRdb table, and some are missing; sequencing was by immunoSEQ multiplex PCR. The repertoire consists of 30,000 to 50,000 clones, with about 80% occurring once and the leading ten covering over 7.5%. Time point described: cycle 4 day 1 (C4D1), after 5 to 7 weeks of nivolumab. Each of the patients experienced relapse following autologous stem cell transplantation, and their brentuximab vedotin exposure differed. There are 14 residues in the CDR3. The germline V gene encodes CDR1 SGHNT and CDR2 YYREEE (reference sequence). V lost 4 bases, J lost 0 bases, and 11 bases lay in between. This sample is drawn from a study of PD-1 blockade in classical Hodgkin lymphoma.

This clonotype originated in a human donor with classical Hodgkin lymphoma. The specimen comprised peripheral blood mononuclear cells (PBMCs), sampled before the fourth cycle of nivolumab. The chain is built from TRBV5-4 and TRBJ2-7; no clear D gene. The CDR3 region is CASSPNRVSYEQYF. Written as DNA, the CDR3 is TGTGCCAGCAGCCCTAATCGGGTCTCCTACGAGCAGTACTTC.